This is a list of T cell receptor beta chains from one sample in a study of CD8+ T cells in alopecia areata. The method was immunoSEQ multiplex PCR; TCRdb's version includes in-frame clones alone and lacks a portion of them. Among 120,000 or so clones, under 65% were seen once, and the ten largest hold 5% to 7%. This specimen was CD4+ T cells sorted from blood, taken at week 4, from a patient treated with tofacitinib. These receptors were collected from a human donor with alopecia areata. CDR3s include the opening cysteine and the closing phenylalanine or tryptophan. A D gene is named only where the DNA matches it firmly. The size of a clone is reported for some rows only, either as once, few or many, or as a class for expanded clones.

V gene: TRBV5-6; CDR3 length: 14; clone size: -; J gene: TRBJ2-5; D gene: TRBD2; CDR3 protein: CASSFTSGEETQYF; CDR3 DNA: TGTGCCAGCAGCTTTACTAGCGGGGAAGAGACCCAGTACTTC
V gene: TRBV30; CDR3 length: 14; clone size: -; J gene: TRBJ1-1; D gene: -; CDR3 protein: CAWSPVLGRTEAFF; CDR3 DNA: TGTGCCTGGAGTCCAGTCCTGGGGCGCACTGAAGCTTTCTTT
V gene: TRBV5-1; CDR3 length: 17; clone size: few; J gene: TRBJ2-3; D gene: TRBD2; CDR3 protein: CASSSSLAQEPGDTQYF; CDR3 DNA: TGCGCCAGCAGTTCCTCACTAGCGCAAGAACCGGGAGATACGCAGTATTTT
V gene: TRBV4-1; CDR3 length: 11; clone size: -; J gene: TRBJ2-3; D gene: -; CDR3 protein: CASSQADTQYF; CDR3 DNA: TGCGCCAGCAGCCAAGCAGATACGCAGTATTTT
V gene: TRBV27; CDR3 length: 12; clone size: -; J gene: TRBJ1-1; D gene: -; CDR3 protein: CASSGVKTEAFF; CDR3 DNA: TGTGCCAGCAGTGGGGTAAAGACTGAAGCTTTCTTT
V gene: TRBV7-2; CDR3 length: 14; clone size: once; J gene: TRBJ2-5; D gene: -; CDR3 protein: CASSPQGPGETQYF; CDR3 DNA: TGTGCCAGCAGCCCCCAGGGGCCAGGAGAGACCCAGTACTTC
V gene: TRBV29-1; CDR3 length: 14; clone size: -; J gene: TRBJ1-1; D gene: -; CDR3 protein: CSVELVRRNTEAFF; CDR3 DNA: TGCAGCGTTGAATTGGTCCGTCGGAACACTGAAGCTTTCTTT
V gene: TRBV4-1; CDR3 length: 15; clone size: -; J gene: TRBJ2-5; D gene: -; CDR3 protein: CASSRLQGTIETQYF; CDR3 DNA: TGCGCCAGCAGCCGATTACAGGGTACCATCGAGACCCAGTACTTC
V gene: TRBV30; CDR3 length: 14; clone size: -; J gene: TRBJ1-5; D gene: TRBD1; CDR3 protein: CAWSVGTGGQPQHF; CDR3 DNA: TGTGCCTGGAGTGTAGGGACAGGGGGTCAGCCCCAGCATTTT
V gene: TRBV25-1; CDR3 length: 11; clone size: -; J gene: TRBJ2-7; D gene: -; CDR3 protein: CASSQVYEQYF; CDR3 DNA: TGTGCCAGCAGCCAAGTTTACGAGCAGTACTTC
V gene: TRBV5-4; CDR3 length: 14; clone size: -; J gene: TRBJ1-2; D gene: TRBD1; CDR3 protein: CASRLGQANYGYTF; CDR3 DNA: TGTGCCAGCAGACTCGGACAGGCCAACTATGGCTACACCTTC
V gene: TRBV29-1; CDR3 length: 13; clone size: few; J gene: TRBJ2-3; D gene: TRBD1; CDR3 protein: CSSGTGRVDTQYF; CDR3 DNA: TGCAGCTCCGGGACAGGGAGAGTAGATACGCAGTATTTT
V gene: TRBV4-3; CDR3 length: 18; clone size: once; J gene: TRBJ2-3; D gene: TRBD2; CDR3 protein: CASSQSPASGGDTDTQYF; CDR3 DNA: TGCGCCAGCAGCCAATCCCCTGCTAGCGGGGGTGACACAGATACGCAGTATTTT
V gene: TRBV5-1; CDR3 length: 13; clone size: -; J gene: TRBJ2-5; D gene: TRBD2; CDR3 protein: CASSSTSAETQYF; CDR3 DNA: TGCGCCAGCAGCTCGACTAGCGCGGAGACCCAGTACTTC
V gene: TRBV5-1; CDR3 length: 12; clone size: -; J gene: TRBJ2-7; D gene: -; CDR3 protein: CASSLDVYEQYF; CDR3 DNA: TGCGCCAGCAGCTTGGATGTCTACGAGCAGTACTTC
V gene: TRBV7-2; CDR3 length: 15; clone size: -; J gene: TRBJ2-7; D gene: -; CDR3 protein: CASSVRGDGPYEQYF; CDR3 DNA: TGTGCCAGCAGCGTCAGGGGGGACGGACCCTACGAGCAGTACTTC
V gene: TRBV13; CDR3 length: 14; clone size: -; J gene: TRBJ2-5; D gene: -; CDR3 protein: CASSLWSEGETQYF; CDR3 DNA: TGTGCCAGCAGCTTATGGTCAGAGGGAGAGACCCAGTACTTC
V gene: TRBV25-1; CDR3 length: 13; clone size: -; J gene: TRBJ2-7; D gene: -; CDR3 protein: CASSEQIPYEQYF; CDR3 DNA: TGTGCCAGCAGTGAACAAATACCCTACGAGCAGTACTTC
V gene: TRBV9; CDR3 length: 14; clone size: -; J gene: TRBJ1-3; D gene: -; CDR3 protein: CASSVESFGNTIYF; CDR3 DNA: TGTGCCAGCAGCGTAGAATCGTTCGGAAACACCATATATTTT
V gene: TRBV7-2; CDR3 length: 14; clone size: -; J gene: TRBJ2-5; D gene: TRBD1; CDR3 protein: CASSLRTGQETQYF; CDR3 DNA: TGTGCCAGCAGCCTACGGACAGGACAAGAGACCCAGTACTTC
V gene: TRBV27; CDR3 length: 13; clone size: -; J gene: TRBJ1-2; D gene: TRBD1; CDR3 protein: CAIRTGTVYGYTF; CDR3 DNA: TGTGCCATTCGCACCGGGACAGTCTATGGCTACACCTTC
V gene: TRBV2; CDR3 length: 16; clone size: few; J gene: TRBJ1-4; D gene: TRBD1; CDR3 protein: CASSEGQGTLNEKLFF; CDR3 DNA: TGTGCCAGCAGTGAGGGACAGGGGACCCTTAATGAAAAACTGTTTTTT
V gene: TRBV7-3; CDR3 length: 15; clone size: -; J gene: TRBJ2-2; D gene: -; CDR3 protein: CASSSGGLGTGELFF; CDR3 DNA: TGTGCCAGCAGCTCCGGGGGGCTTGGGACCGGGGAGCTGTTTTTT
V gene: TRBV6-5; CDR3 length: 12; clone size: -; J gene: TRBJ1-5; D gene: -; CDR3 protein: CASRTTGSPQHF; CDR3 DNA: TGTGCCAGCAGAACAACAGGGTCGCCCCAGCATTTT
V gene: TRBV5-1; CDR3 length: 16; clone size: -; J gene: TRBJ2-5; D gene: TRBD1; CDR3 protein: CASRSGTGEYEETQYF; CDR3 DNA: TGCGCCAGCAGATCCGGGACAGGCGAATACGAAGAGACCCAGTACTTC
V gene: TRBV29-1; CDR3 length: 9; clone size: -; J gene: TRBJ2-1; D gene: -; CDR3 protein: CSIRGEQFF; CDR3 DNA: TGCAGCATCCGGGGTGAGCAGTTCTTC
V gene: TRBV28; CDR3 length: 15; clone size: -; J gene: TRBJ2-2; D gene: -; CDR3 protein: CASTGAGANTGELFF; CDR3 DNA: TGTGCCAGCACAGGGGCGGGAGCGAACACCGGGGAGCTGTTTTTT
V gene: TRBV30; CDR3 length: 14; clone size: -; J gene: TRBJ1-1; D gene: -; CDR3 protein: CAWSSRAGSSEAFF; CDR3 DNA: TGTGCCTGGAGTTCGCGGGCGGGGAGTAGTGAAGCTTTCTTT
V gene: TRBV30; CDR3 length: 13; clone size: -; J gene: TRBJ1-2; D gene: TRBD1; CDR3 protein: CAWRLTGSYGYTF; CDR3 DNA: TGTGCCTGGAGGCTGACAGGGTCCTATGGCTACACCTTC
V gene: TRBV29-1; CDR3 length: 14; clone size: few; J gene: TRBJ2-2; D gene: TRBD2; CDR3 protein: CSGGTSGATGELFF; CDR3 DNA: TGCAGCGGGGGGACTAGCGGGGCGACCGGGGAGCTGTTTTTT
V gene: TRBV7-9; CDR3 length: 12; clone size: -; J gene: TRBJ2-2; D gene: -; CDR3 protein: CASSRHTGELFF; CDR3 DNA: TGTGCCAGCAGCCGACACACCGGGGAGCTGTTTTTT
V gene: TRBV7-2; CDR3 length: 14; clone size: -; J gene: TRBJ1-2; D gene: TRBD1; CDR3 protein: CASSLAGQNYGYTF; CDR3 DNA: TGTGCCAGCAGCTTAGCGGGACAGAACTATGGCTACACCTTC
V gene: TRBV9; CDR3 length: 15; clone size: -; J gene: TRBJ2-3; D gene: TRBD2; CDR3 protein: CASSALSHGGGSPYF; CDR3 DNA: TGTGCCAGCAGCGCCCTCTCCCATGGGGGGGGATCCCCGTATTTT
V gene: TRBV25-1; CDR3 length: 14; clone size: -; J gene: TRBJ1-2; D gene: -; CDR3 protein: CASSQLDRADGYTF; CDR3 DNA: TGTGCCAGCAGTCAACTAGACCGGGCGGATGGCTACACCTTC
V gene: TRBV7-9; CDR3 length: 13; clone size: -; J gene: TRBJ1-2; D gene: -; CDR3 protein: CASSYSANYGYTF; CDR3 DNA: TGTGCCAGCAGCTATAGCGCTAACTATGGCTACACCTTC
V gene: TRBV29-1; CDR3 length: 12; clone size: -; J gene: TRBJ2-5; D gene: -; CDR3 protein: CSVGGSQETQYF; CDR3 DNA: TGCAGCGTTGGTGGTTCGCAAGAGACCCAGTACTTC
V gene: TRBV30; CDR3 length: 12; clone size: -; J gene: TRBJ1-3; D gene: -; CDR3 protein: CAWSGTGNTIYF; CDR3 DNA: TGTGCCTGGAGTGGGACCGGAAACACCATATATTTT
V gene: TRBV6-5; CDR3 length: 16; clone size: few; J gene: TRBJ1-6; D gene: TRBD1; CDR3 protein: CASSYTRQGLDSPLHF; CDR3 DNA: TGTGCCAGCAGTTACACGCGACAGGGTTTGGATTCACCCCTCCACTTT
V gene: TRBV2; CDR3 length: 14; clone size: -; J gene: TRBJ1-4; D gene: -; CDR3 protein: CASSDQGVSEKLFF; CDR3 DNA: TGTGCCAGCAGTGATCAGGGCGTTTCTGAAAAACTGTTTTTT
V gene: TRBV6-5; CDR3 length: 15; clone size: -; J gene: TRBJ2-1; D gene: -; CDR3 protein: CASRRKQSSYNEQFF; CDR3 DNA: TGTGCCAGCAGACGCAAACAAAGCTCCTACAATGAGCAGTTCTTC
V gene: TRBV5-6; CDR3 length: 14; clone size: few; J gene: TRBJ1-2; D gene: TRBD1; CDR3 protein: CASRRTGDNYGYTF; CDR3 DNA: TGTGCCAGCAGGCGGACAGGGGATAACTATGGCTACACCTTC
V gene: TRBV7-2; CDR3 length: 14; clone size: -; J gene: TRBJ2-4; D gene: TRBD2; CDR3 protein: CASSSGGSKNIQYF; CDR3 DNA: TGTGCCAGCAGCTCCGGGGGGTCCAAAAACATTCAGTACTTC
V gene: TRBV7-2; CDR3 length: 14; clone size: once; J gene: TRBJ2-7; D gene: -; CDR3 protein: CASSLTRLAHEQYF; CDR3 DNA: TGTGCCAGCAGTCTCACCAGACTGGCCCACGAGCAGTACTTC
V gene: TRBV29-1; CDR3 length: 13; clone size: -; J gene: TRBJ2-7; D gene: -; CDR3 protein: CSVTDGSSYEQYF; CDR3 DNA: TGCAGCGTGACGGACGGTAGCTCCTACGAGCAGTACTTC
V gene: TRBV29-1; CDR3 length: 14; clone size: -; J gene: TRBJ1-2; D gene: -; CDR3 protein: CSVDEGRGGYGYTF; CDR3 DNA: TGCAGCGTTGATGAGGGGAGGGGCGGTTATGGCTACACCTTC
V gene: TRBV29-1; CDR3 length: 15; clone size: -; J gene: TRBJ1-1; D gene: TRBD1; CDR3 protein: CSVGFRTGVNTEAFF; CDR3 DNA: TGCAGCGTTGGTTTCCGGACAGGGGTGAACACTGAAGCTTTCTTT